A selection of T cell receptor beta chains follows, all from one sample in a study of cytomegalovirus exposure and HLA in healthy donors. Only in-frame clones appear in the TCRdb table, and some are missing; sequencing was by immunoSEQ multiplex PCR. The sample yields 200,000 or so clones, roughly 76% seen once. Sequencing was carried out using PBMCs. The source is a middle-aged man in good health and CMV-seropositive. Both conserved end residues are part of each CDR3. The D gene is left open where the match is weak. Some rows mark clone size as missing; the rest say once, few, many or name a class of expanded clone.

v_call: TRBV18
d_call: TRBD1
j_call: TRBJ1-1
clone_size: -
cdr3_aa: CASSPSDRGWTEAFF
cdr3_nt: TGTGCCAGCTCACCCTCAGACAGGGGTTGGACTGAAGCTTTCTTT

v_call: TRBV5-1
d_call: -
j_call: TRBJ1-1
clone_size: few
cdr3_aa: CASSLAQGMNTEAFF
cdr3_nt: TGCGCCAGCAGCTTGGCACAGGGAATGAACACTGAAGCTTTCTTT

v_call: TRBV6-1
d_call: TRBD1
j_call: TRBJ1-2
clone_size: -
cdr3_aa: CASSEGTGIYGYTF
cdr3_nt: TGTGCCAGCAGTGAAGGGACAGGGATCTATGGCTACACCTTC

v_call: TRBV6-5
d_call: -
j_call: TRBJ2-1
clone_size: -
cdr3_aa: CASSYSRGPPSPEQFF
cdr3_nt: TGTGCCAGCAGTTACTCGCGGGGGCCCCCTTCACCTGAGCAGTTCTTC

v_call: TRBV30
d_call: TRBD1
j_call: TRBJ2-7
clone_size: few
cdr3_aa: CAAGQGAHEQYF
cdr3_nt: TGTGCCGCGGGACAGGGGGCCCACGAGCAGTACTTC

v_call: TRBV4-3
d_call: -
j_call: TRBJ2-1
clone_size: -
cdr3_aa: CASSQAGTANEQFF
cdr3_nt: TGCGCCAGCAGCCAAGCCGGGACTGCCAATGAGCAGTTCTTC

v_call: TRBV9
d_call: TRBD2
j_call: TRBJ2-2
clone_size: -
cdr3_aa: CASSPGLAGGLKSGELFF
cdr3_nt: TGTGCCAGCAGCCCTGGACTAGCGGGGGGGCTTAAGTCCGGGGAGCTGTTTTTT

v_call: TRBV2
d_call: -
j_call: TRBJ2-2
clone_size: -
cdr3_aa: CASSDIMNTGELFF
cdr3_nt: TGTGCCAGCAGTGATATAATGAACACCGGGGAGCTGTTTTTT

v_call: TRBV19
d_call: -
j_call: TRBJ1-1
clone_size: -
cdr3_aa: CASIDGRGRNTEAFF
cdr3_nt: TGTGCCAGTATTGATGGGCGGGGGCGGAACACTGAAGCTTTCTTT

v_call: TRBV28
d_call: TRBD2
j_call: TRBJ2-1
clone_size: -
cdr3_aa: CASSSLAGVINEQFF
cdr3_nt: TGTGCCAGCAGTAGCCTAGCGGGGGTCATCAATGAGCAGTTCTTC

v_call: TRBV28
d_call: -
j_call: TRBJ2-7
clone_size: few
cdr3_aa: CASSLTASYTYEQYF
cdr3_nt: TGTGCCAGCAGTCTTACAGCCTCCTACACCTACGAGCAGTACTTC

v_call: TRBV6-5
d_call: -
j_call: TRBJ2-5
clone_size: few
cdr3_aa: CASSYRETQYF
cdr3_nt: TGTGCCAGCAGTTACCGAGAGACCCAGTACTTC

v_call: TRBV19
d_call: -
j_call: TRBJ1-1
clone_size: -
cdr3_aa: CASSIKRQNTEAFF
cdr3_nt: TGTGCCAGTAGTATAAAGAGGCAGAACACTGAAGCTTTCTTT

v_call: TRBV5-4
d_call: TRBD1
j_call: TRBJ1-2
clone_size: -
cdr3_aa: CASSPGTGGYGYTF
cdr3_nt: TGTGCCAGCAGCCCCGGGACAGGGGGTTATGGCTACACCTTC

v_call: TRBV27
d_call: -
j_call: TRBJ1-3
clone_size: -
cdr3_aa: CASSPGGPSGNTIYF
cdr3_nt: TGTGCCAGCAGTCCGGGGGGACCCTCTGGAAACACCATATATTTT

v_call: TRBV2
d_call: -
j_call: TRBJ2-2
clone_size: few
cdr3_aa: CAQQFTGELFF
cdr3_nt: TGTGCCCAACAGTTCACCGGGGAGCTGTTTTTT

v_call: TRBV5-6
d_call: TRBD1
j_call: TRBJ2-1
clone_size: once
cdr3_aa: CASSPEFYRQGGTYNEQFF
cdr3_nt: TGTGCCAGCAGCCCAGAGTTCTACAGACAGGGGGGAACCTACAATGAGCAGTTCTTC

v_call: TRBV6-1
d_call: -
j_call: TRBJ1-2
clone_size: -
cdr3_aa: CASRGRGYGYTF
cdr3_nt: TGTGCCAGCAGGGGGCGCGGCTATGGCTACACCTTC

v_call: TRBV2
d_call: -
j_call: TRBJ1-5
clone_size: few
cdr3_aa: CASSESFQPQHF
cdr3_nt: TGTGCCAGCAGTGAATCATTTCAGCCCCAGCATTTT

v_call: TRBV9
d_call: TRBD1
j_call: TRBJ2-2
clone_size: -
cdr3_aa: CASATRQGRRAGELFF
cdr3_nt: TGTGCCAGCGCAACAAGACAGGGCCGAAGGGCCGGGGAGCTGTTTTTT

v_call: TRBV4-3
d_call: -
j_call: TRBJ2-6
clone_size: -
cdr3_aa: CASSQATRVSSGANVLTF
cdr3_nt: TGCGCCAGCAGCCAAGCGACCAGGGTGAGCTCTGGGGCCAACGTCCTGACTTTC

v_call: TRBV21-1
d_call: -
j_call: TRBJ2-3
clone_size: -
cdr3_aa: CASSKSTIQGSSTDTQYF
cdr3_nt: TGTGCCAGCAGCAAATCTACGATTCAGGGGTCTAGCACAGATACGCAGTATTTT

v_call: TRBV28
d_call: -
j_call: TRBJ2-3
clone_size: -
cdr3_aa: CASSLSPQKATDTQYF
cdr3_nt: TGTGCCAGCAGTTTAAGCCCCCAGAAAGCGACAGATACGCAGTATTTT

v_call: TRBV7-6
d_call: -
j_call: TRBJ2-6
clone_size: once
cdr3_aa: CASSLSAGVGANVLTF
cdr3_nt: TGTGCCAGCAGCCTTAGCGCAGGGGTTGGGGCCAACGTCCTGACTTTC

v_call: TRBV7-3
d_call: -
j_call: TRBJ2-5
clone_size: -
cdr3_aa: CASSLGDKAYQETQYF
cdr3_nt: TGTGCCAGCAGCTTAGGGGACAAGGCGTACCAAGAGACCCAGTACTTC

v_call: TRBV11-2
d_call: -
j_call: TRBJ2-1
clone_size: -
cdr3_aa: CASSFGAGLGDEQFF
cdr3_nt: TGTGCCAGCAGCTTCGGAGCCGGTCTCGGGGATGAGCAGTTCTTC

v_call: TRBV7-9
d_call: TRBD2
j_call: TRBJ2-7
clone_size: -
cdr3_aa: CSSSSTSGGSYEQYF
cdr3_nt: TGTTCCAGCAGCTCCACTAGCGGGGGGTCCTACGAGCAGTACTTC